A single sample is the source of the 10 T cell receptor beta chains below, sequenced in a study of T cell repertoires in cytomegalovirus infection. Antigens of these TCRs are unknown. TCRdb ran MiXCR on the reads and lists one entry per CDR3 protein. The sample lists some 310,000 distinct CDR3 sequences; 20% to 25% were seen once. This specimen consisted of cultured PBMCs, obtained from culture after CMV antigen stimulation. The receptors originated from a human donor in good health (CMV status not recorded). Some clones in this sample may be carry-over from other donors' samples.

This clonotype was counted ten times or more. The chain recombines TRBV7-9 with TRBJ2-1; tentative D call: TRBD2 (5 bases). The germline V gene encodes CDR1 SEHNR and CDR2 FQNEAQ (reference sequence). The V end was cut by 5 bases, the J end by 6 bases, with 17 bases between. The CDR3 is made up of 15 amino acids. CDR3 protein: CASSPPGLAVNEQFF. DNA of the CDR3: TGTGCCAGCAGCCCCCCAGGCCTAGCTGTCAATGAGCAGTTCTTC.

J is TRBJ2-3 and V is TRBV9, with D perhaps matching TRBD2 (5 bases). The CDR3 spans 16 residues. V lost 0 bases and J 0 bases, leaving 11 bases between the germline ends. Germline CDR1 is SGDLS and CDR2 is YYNGEE. CDR3 nucleotide sequence: TGTGCCAGCAGCGTAGTGCGAGGAGGCAGCACAGATACGCAGTATTTT. As protein: CASSVVRGGSTDTQYF.

This clonotype was observed a few times. The chain employs TRBV29-1 and TRBJ2-7; D is undetermined. Germline CDR1 reads SQVTM; CDR2 reads ANQGSEA. Deletions cut 6 bases from V and 4 bases from J, with 10 bases between. This CDR3 region has 11 residues. The CDR3 sequence: CSVVFSYEQYF. The CDR3 nucleotides are TGCAGCGTGGTCTTCTCTTACGAGCAGTACTTC.

The chain employs TRBV10-3 and TRBJ2-1, with no clear D. In germline, CDR1 is ENHRY, CDR2 SYGVKD. The CDR3 spans 14 residues. Between the trimmed V and J ends, which lost 0 bases and 7 bases, there was a span of 10 bases. CDR3 in DNA: TGTGCCATCAGTGAGTCTGTGGAGAGTAATGAGCAGTTCTTC. This gives the protein CAISESVESNEQFF.

V and J are TRBV4-3 and TRBJ1-1; 8 bases are a match to TRBD1. Trimming removed 7 bases from V and 5 bases from J; junction bases left unmatched: 6. This CDR3 has 13 residues. Germline loops: CDR1 LGHNA, CDR2 YSLEER. The CDR3 reads CASTRQGLTEAFF. For the CDR3, the DNA is TGCGCCAGCACGAGACAGGGGCTAACTGAAGCTTTCTTT.

At least ten counts were recorded for this clonotype. The chain employs TRBV10-3 and TRBJ1-2; 11 bases match TRBD1. Germline-derived CDR1 and CDR2 are ENHRY and SYGVKD. CDR3 length: 18 residues. V lost 0 bases, J lost 2 bases, and 8 bases stayed unmatched. The CDR3 DNA reads as TGTGCCATCAGTGAGTCGCGGGACAGGGGGAGACCCAACTATGGCTACACCTTC. This translates into CAISESRDRGRPNYGYTF.

This clonotype was observed at least ten times. This chain links TRBV7-2 with TRBJ1-2; 7 nucleotides align to TRBD1. Germline V lookup: CDR1 SGHTA, CDR2 FQGNSA. There are 14 residues in the CDR3. Losses at the gene ends were 0 bases for V and 5 bases for J; bases not matched to a gene: 3. CDR3 in DNA: TGTGCCAGCAGCTTAGCCCTCAGGGGGTATGGCTACACCTTC. Encoded protein: CASSLALRGYGYTF.

This clonotype was seen only a few times. The rearrangement links TRBV19 to TRBJ1-1, with D hard to call. The germline gives CDR1 LNHDA, CDR2 SQIVND (reference sequence). The V and J ends lost 7 bases and 1 base respectively, with 10 bases between them. The CDR3 contains 13 residues. CDR3 loop: CASTPLWNTEAFF. In DNA form, the CDR3 reads TGTGCCAGTACCCCCTTATGGAACACTGAAGCTTTCTTT. The full variable domain, completed using reference TRBV19 and TRBJ1-1, is DGGITQSPKYLFRKEGQNVTLSCEQNLNHDAMYWYRQDPGQGLRLIYYSQIVNDFQKGDIAEGYSVSREKKESFPLTVTSAQKNPTAFYLCASTPLWNTEAFFGQGTRLTVV.

J is TRBJ2-1 and V is TRBV18, with D perhaps assigned TRBD1 or TRBD2 (5 bases each). There are 15 residues in the CDR3. The V gene lost 5 bases and the J gene lost 0 bases, with 11 bases spanning the gap. CDR1 and CDR2 (germline): KGHSH, LQKENI. CDR3 loop: CASSGTSLSYNEQFF. CDR3 sequence (DNA): TGTGCCAGCTCAGGGACGAGTCTCTCCTACAATGAGCAGTTCTTC.

The chain combines TRBV6-8 with TRBJ2-4; the D gene is possibly TRBD2 (5 bases). V was shortened by 5 bases and J by 6 bases, with 23 bases between the two germline ends. Germline-derived CDR1 and CDR2 are MNHGY and SAAAGT. The length of the CDR3 is 17 residues. CDR3 DNA: TGTGCCAGCAGTGCCCAATCCGGGGTTGTGATATCAAACATTCAGTACTTC. It translates to CASSAQSGVVISNIQYF.